Presented here are 7 T cell receptor beta chains from one specimen sequenced in a study of metastatic and nonmetastatic thyroid tumors. All patients reached thyroid surgery having received no treatment beforehand. TCRdb re-analyzed the PCR reads using MiXCR. The sample shows 50,000 to 65,000 clones, roughly 18% of them seen only once. Sequencing was carried out using blood. These receptors came from a female donor with papillary thyroid cancer or a benign thyroid nodule (not recorded which). Some clones in this sample may be carry-over from other donors' samples.

This clone was found many times. The chain joins TRBV30 to TRBJ1-1; possibly TRBD1 for D (6 bases). This CDR3 has 12 amino acids. V dropped 4 bases and J dropped 5 bases, with 11 bases sitting between them. Per germline, CDR1 GTSNPN and CDR2 SVGIG (reference sequence). Written as DNA, the CDR3 is TGTGCCTGGACAAGGGGGATAACTGAAGCTTTCTTT. It codes for CAWTRGITEAFF.

This clone was counted at least ten times. The chain couples TRBV7-2 to TRBJ2-3; the D is unclear. The CDR3 has 12 amino acids. Germline loops: CDR1 SGHTA, CDR2 FQGNSA. The V and J ends lost 5 bases and 3 bases respectively, with 6 bases between them. The CDR3 region is CASSRKTDTQYF. For the CDR3, the DNA is TGTGCCAGCAGCCGGAAAACAGATACGCAGTATTTT.

This clone was seen many times. The V gene is TRBV15, the J gene TRBJ1-2, with D hard to call. V shed 5 bases and J shed 1 base, with 8 bases lying between them. Germline V gene sequence: CDR1 LNHNV, CDR2 YYDKDF (reference sequence). The CDR3 spans 13 residues. The CDR3: CATSQRSNYGYTF. The CDR3 DNA is TGTGCCACCAGCCAGAGAAGTAACTATGGCTACACCTTC.

In its sample, this clone was seen many times. This chain joins TRBV7-9 and TRBJ1-1; 9 bases match TRBD1. Germline V gives CDR1 SEHNR, CDR2 FQNEAQ (reference sequence). V shed 5 bases, J shed 4 bases, and the junction held 5 bases outside the gene matches. The CDR3 runs to 14 residues. The CDR3 region has the DNA TGTGCCAGCAGCCGAGAGACAGGGGGCACTGAAGCTTTCTTT. This translates into CASSRETGGTEAFF.

In its sample, this clone was seen many times. The rearrangement joins TRBV9 to TRBJ1-1; 8 bases align to TRBD1. After removal of 0 bases from V and 3 bases from J, the junction contained 4 bases not matched to a gene. This CDR3 is 15 amino acids long. Germline values: CDR1 SGDLS, CDR2 YYNGEE. Written as DNA, the CDR3 is TGTGCCAGCAGCGTAGAACCAGGGGGCCACACTGAAGCTTTCTTT. As protein: CASSVEPGGHTEAFF.

This clone was seen many times. The chain has TRBV7-2 and TRBJ2-7, with 7 bases aligning to TRBD2. The CDR3 is 13 amino acids. Germline trimming cut 5 bases from V and 7 bases from J; bases unmatched to any gene: 8. Per germline, CDR1 SGHTA and CDR2 FQGNSA. In DNA form, the CDR3 reads TGTGCCAGCAGCAAAAGCGGGACGGGGGAGCAGTACTTC. This translates into CASSKSGTGEQYF.

This clone was seen repeatedly, ten times or more. The chain combines TRBV7-9 with TRBJ2-7; D is ambiguous. Looked up from germline, CDR1 is SEHNR and CDR2 is FQNEAQ (reference sequence). Trimming took 3 bases from V and 3 from J, leaving 9 bases between them. This CDR3 contains 13 residues. The CDR3 spells CASSFSHLYEQYF. DNA of the CDR3: TGTGCCAGCAGCTTCAGTCATCTCTACGAGCAGTACTTC.